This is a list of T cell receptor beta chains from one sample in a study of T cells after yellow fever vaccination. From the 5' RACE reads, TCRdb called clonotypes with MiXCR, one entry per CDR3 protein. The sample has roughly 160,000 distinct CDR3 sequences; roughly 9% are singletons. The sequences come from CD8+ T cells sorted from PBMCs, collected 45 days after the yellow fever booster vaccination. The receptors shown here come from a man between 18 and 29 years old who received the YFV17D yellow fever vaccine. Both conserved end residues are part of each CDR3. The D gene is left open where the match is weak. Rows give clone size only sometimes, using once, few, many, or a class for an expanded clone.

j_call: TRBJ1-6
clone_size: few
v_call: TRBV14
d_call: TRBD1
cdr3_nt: TGTGCCAGCAGCGAAAGACAGGGCTTTTTGGCACCCCTCCACTTT
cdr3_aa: CASSERQGFLAPLHF

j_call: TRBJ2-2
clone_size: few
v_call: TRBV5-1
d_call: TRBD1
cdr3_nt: TGCGCCAGCAGCTTCCCCGAAGGGACAGGGAACACCGGGGAGCTGTTTTTT
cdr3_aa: CASSFPEGTGNTGELFF

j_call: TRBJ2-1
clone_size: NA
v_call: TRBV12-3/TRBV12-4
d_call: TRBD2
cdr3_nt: TGTGCCAGCAGTTCCCCCCATGGAGCGGGGAAGTACAATGAGCAGTTCTTC
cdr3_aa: CASSSPHGAGKYNEQFF

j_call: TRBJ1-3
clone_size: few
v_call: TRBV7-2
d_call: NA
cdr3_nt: TGTGCCAGCAGACCTGACAGCCGGCTCTCTGGAAACACCATATATTTT
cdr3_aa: CASRPDSRLSGNTIYF

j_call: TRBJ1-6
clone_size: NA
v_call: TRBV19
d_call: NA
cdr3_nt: TGTGCCAGTAGTGGGCCCGGGGTTGCTTCACCCCTCCACTTT
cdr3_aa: CASSGPGVASPLHF

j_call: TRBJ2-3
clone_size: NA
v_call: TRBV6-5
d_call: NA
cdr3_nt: TGTGCCAGCAGTGCCCTGGGCACAGATACGCAGTATTTT
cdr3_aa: CASSALGTDTQYF

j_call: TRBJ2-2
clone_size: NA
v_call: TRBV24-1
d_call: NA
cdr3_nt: TGTGCCACCAGTCACCCCGGCTCCGGGGAGCTGTTTTTT
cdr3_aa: CATSHPGSGELFF

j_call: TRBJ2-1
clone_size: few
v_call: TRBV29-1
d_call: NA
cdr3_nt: TGCAGCGCTGAGGGTTCGTCCGACGTTTTTGGGAATGAGCAGTTCTTC
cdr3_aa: CSAEGSSDVFGNEQFF

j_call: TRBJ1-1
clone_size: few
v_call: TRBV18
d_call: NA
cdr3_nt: TGTGCCAGCAGGGGCAGGAACACTGAAGCTTTCTTT
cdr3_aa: CASRGRNTEAFF

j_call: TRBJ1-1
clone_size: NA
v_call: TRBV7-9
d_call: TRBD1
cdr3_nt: TGTGCCAGCAGCCCCGGGGAGGGGGCTCGCACTGAAGCTTTCTTT
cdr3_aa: CASSPGEGARTEAFF

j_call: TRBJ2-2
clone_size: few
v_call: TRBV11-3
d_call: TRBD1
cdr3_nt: TGTGCCAGCAGCGAACAGGGGGCATCGGCCGGGGAGCTGTTTTTT
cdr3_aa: CASSEQGASAGELFF

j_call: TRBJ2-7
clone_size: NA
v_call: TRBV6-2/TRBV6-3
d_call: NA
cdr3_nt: TGTGCCAGCAGCCCCGGGACGGTCTCCTACGAGCAGTACTTC
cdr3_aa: CASSPGTVSYEQYF

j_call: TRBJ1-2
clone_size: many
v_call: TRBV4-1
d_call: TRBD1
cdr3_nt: TGCGCCAGCAGCCAACCCGGGACAGGGAGCTACACCTTC
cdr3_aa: CASSQPGTGSYTF

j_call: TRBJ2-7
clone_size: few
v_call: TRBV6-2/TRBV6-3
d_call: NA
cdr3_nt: TGTGCCAGCAGTTACGGGGCAGCCACCTACGAGCAGTACTTC
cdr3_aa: CASSYGAATYEQYF

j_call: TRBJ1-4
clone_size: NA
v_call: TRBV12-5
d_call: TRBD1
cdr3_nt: TGTGCTAGTGGTGCGATTAACAGGGGCGGCGAAAAACTGTTTTTT
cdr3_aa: CASGAINRGGEKLFF

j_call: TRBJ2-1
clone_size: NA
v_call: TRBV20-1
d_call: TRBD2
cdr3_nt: TGCAGTGCTACAAGCGGGGGCCTATACTATGAGCAGTTCTTC
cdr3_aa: CSATSGGLYYEQFF

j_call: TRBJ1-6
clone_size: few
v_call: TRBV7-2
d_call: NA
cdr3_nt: TGTGCCAGCAGCTTAGCCGGTGGGAGGGGACCCCTCCACTTT
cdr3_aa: CASSLAGGRGPLHF

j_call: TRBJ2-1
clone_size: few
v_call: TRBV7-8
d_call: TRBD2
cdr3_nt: TGTGCCAGCAGCGAAGATCCGGGACTAGAGAGCAATGAGCAGTTCTTC
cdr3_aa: CASSEDPGLESNEQFF

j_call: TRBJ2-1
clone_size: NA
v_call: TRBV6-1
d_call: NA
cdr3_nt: TGTGCCAGCAGTGCATATAGCGGATATGAGCAGTTCTTC
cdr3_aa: CASSAYSGYEQFF

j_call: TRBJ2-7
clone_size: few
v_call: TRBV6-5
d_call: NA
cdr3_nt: TGTGCCAGCAGTTACTCTGCAGCGAGCTCCTACGAGCAGTACTTC
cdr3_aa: CASSYSAASSYEQYF

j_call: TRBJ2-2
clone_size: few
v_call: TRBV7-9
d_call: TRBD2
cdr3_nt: TGTGCCAGCAGCCCCGCACTGGCGGGGGGGCCCCCCGGGGAGCTGTTTTTT
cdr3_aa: CASSPALAGGPPGELFF

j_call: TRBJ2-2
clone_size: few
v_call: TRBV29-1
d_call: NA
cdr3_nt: TGCAGCGTTGAAACTGGGGGGCTGGGCGCCGGGGAGCTGTTTTTT
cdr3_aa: CSVETGGLGAGELFF

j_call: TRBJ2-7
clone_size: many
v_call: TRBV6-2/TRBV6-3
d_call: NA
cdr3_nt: TGTGCCAGCAGTTACTCATTCAGGTACGAGCAGTACTTC
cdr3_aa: CASSYSFRYEQYF

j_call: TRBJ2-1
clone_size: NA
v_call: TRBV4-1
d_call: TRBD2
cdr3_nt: TGCGCCAGCACAGGCGGGGGTCCCGGACCTAATGAGCAGTTCTTC
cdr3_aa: CASTGGGPGPNEQFF

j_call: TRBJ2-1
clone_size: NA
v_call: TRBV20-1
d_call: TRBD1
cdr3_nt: TGCAGTGCTGTCCGGGACAGGGGTGAGCAGTTCTTC
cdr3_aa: CSAVRDRGEQFF

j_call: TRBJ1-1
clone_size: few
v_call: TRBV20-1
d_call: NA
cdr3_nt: TGCAGGGGTAGACAGCAGAACACTGAAGCTTTCTTT
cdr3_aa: CRGRQQNTEAFF

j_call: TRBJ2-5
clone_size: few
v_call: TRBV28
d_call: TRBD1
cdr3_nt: TGTGCCAGCAGCCCCTCGGGGACAGGACTCCAAGAGACCCAGTACTTC
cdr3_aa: CASSPSGTGLQETQYF

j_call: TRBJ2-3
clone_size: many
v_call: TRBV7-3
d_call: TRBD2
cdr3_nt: TGTGCCAGCAGCTCCACCGGGACTAGCGGAATAGATACGCAGTATTTT
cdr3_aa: CASSSTGTSGIDTQYF

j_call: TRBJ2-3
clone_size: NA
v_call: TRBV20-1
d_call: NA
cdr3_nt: TGCAGTGCTAGTTCCCTACAGATCACAACCCGTGCTAGCACAGATACGCAGTATTTT
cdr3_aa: CSASSLQITTRASTDTQYF

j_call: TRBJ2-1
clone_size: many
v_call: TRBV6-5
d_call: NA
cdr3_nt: TGTGCCAGCAGTTCACGGCAGTACAATGAGCAGTTCTTC
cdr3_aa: CASSSRQYNEQFF

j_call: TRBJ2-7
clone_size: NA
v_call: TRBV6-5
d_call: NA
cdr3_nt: TGTGCCAGCAGTTACGGGGTGGCAGGGGGGGAGTACTTC
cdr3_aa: CASSYGVAGGEYF

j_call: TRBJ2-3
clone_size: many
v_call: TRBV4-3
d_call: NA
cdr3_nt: TGCGCCAGCAGCCAAGGCAACACAGATACGCAGTATTTT
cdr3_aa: CASSQGNTDTQYF

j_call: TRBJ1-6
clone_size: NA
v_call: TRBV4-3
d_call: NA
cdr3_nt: TGCGCCAGCAGCCAGGGGACGGCCCATAATTCACCCCTCCACTTT
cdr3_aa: CASSQGTAHNSPLHF

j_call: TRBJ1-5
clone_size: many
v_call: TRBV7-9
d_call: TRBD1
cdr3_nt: TGTGCCAGCAGCCAGACAGGGGGGAATCAGCCCCAGCATTTT
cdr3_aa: CASSQTGGNQPQHF

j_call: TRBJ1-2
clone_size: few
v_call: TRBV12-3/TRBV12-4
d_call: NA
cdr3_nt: TGTGCCAGCAGCGCCGGGACACTCTATGGCTACACCTTC
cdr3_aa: CASSAGTLYGYTF

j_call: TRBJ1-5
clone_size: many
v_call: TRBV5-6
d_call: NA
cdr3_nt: TGTGCCAGCAGCTCGTGGAGTTTTTGGAATCAGCCCCAGCATTTT
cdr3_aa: CASSSWSFWNQPQHF

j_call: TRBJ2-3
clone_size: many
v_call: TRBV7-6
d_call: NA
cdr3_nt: TGTGCCAGCAGCTTAGCGCTGTCTAGCGAGTACACAGATACGCAGTATTTT
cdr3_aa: CASSLALSSEYTDTQYF

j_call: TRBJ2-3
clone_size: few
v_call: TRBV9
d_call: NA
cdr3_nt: TGTGCCAGCAGCAAAGCAGGTGTGACAGATACGCAGTATTTT
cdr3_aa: CASSKAGVTDTQYF

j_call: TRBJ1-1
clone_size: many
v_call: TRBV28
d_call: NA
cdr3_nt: TGTGCCAGCAGTCCCGGGCTCGGGGACACTGAAGCTTTCTTT
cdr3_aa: CASSPGLGDTEAFF

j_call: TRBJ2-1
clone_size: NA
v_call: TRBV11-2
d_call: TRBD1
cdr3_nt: TGTGCCAGCAGCTCCCTCAGGGGGCGTATCAATGAGCAGTTCTTC
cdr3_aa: CASSSLRGRINEQFF

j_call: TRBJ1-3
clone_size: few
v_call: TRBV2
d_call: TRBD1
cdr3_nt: TGTGCCAGCCTCAGGAGGGACAGGGGCTCTGGAAACACCATATATTTT
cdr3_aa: CASLRRDRGSGNTIYF

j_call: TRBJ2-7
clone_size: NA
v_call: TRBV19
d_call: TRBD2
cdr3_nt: TGTGCCAGTAGTCTTACTAGCGCCGACTACGAGCAGTACTTC
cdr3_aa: CASSLTSADYEQYF

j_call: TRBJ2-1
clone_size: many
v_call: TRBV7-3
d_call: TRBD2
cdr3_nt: TGTGCCAGCAGGCGTACTAGCGGGGGGGCCAATGAGCAGTTCTTC
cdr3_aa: CASRRTSGGANEQFF

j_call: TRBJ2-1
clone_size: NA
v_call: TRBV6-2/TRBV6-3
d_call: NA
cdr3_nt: TGTGCCAGCAGAGGGGGGGCCGTCCGGGATGAGCAGTTCTTC
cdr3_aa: CASRGGAVRDEQFF

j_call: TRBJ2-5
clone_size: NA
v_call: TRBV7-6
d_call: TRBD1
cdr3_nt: TGTGCCAGCAGTACAACAGGGGGTGCGGGGGAGACCCAGTACTTC
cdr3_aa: CASSTTGGAGETQYF

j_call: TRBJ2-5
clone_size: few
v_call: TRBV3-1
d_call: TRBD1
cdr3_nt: TGTGCCAGCAGCCAAGAGACAGGGGTGGTGGAGACCCAGTACTTC
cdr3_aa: CASSQETGVVETQYF

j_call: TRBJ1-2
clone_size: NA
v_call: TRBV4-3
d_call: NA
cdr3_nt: TGCGCCAGCAGCCAAGATGCCAGCCTCTCGTACTATGGCTACACCTTC
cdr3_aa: CASSQDASLSYYGYTF

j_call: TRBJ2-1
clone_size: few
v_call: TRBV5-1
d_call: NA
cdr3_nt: TGCGCCAGCAGCCCGGGGGATGAGCAGGTCTACAATGAGCAGTTCTTC
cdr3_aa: CASSPGDEQVYNEQFF

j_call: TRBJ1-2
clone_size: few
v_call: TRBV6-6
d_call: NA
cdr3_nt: TGTGCCAGCAGAAAGCCGGGGACACGCGAGCTATCCGATGGCTACACCTTC
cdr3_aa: CASRKPGTRELSDGYTF

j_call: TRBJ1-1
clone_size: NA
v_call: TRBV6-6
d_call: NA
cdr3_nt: TGTGCCAGCAGTTTGGGACATAACACTGAAGCTTTCTTT
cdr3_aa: CASSLGHNTEAFF

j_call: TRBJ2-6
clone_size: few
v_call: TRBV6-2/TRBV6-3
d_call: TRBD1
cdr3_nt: TGTGCCAGCAGTCCCGGGACAGGTTTCTCTGGGGCCAACGTCCTGACTTTC
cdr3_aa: CASSPGTGFSGANVLTF

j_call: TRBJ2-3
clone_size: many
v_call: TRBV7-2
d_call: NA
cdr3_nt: TGTGCCAGCAGCCCCCCCGGCTCGGATACGCAGTATTTT
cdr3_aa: CASSPPGSDTQYF